Listed here are 15 T cell receptor beta chains from one sample, sequenced in a study of graft-versus-host responses after intestinal transplantation. Sequenced by immunoSEQ multiplex PCR; TCRdb stores in-frame clones only, minus some. The sample shows 37,000 or so clones, roughly 87% of them seen only once. Processing was applied to graft tissue in order to liberate intraepithelial and lamina propria lymphocytes. This specimen was ileum tissue, taken around 190 days after intestinal transplant. The receptor source for this set is a human patient who received an intestinal transplant, so some T cells may come from the graft donor.

The V call is TRBV5-1, the J call TRBJ2-1; TRBD1 might be the D (5 bases). CDR3 length: 14 amino acids. Trimming pared 0 bases from V and 2 bases from J, leaving 6 bases between. Germline-derived CDR1 and CDR2 are SGHRS and YFSETQ. CDR3 sequence (DNA): TGCGCCAGCAGCTTGGGCAGGGCCTACAATGAGCAGTTCTTC. Amino acids: CASSLGRAYNEQFF.

The chain employs TRBV6-5 and TRBJ1-1; no reliable D call. The ends were cut back, 5 bases at V and 0 bases at J, with 13 bases in the middle. Per germline, CDR1 MNHEY and CDR2 SVGAGI. The CDR3 contains 15 residues. The CDR3 DNA reads TGTGCCAGCAGTGGACCCGGCGGGATGAACACTGAAGCTTTCTTT. Translation: CASSGPGGMNTEAFF.

The chain links TRBV7-9 to TRBJ1-3, with 8 bases that match TRBD1. CDR3 length equals 17 residues. The V and J ends lost 1 base and 4 bases, in that order; junction bases with no gene match: 9. Per the germline V gene, CDR1 is SEHNR and CDR2 is FQNEAQ (reference sequence). For the CDR3, the DNA is TGTGCCAGCAGCTTAGTTTCCGGGACAGGAGCGGGAAACACCATATATTTT. Amino acid sequence: CASSLVSGTGAGNTIYF. Together with reference TRBV7-9 and TRBJ1-3, the CDR3 gives the full variable domain: DTGVSQNPRHKITKRGQNVTFRCDPISEHNRLYWYRQTLGQGPEFLTYFQNEAQLEKSRLLSDRFSAERPKGSFSTLEIQRTEQGDSAMYLCASSLVSGTGAGNTIYFGEGSWLTVV.

The chain is built from TRBV19 and TRBJ1-1; 7 bases line up with TRBD1. J gave up 7 bases and V 5 bases, and 10 bases lay outside the gene matches. The CDR3 runs 14 residues. The germline V gene has CDR1 LNHDA and CDR2 SQIVND (reference sequence). The CDR3 nucleotides read TGTGCCAGTAGTGCCTGGACAGGATTTAATGAAGCTTTCTTT. It encodes CASSAWTGFNEAFF.

This clone was counted once. The V and J genes are TRBV2 and TRBJ1-2; 9 bases map to TRBD1. In germline, CDR1 is SNHLY, CDR2 FYNNEI. V shed 6 bases, J shed 5 bases, and the junction held 1 base outside the gene matches. The CDR3 has 12 residues. In nucleotides, the CDR3 is TGTGCCAGCAGCGACAGGGGGTATGGCTACACCTTC. Protein: CASSDRGYGYTF.

J is TRBJ2-5 and V is TRBV29-1, with D perhaps matching TRBD1 (6 bases). This CDR3 is 14 amino acids long. The ends were cut back, 5 bases at V and 5 bases at J, with 18 bases in the middle. Germline V gene lookup returns CDR1 SQVTM and CDR2 ANQGSEA. CDR3 sequence: CSVLVGARTETQYF. CDR3 bases: TGCAGCGTTTTGGTGGGGGCGCGGACGGAGACCCAGTACTTC.

This clone was recorded once. The gene calls are TRBV6-6 and TRBJ2-1; 9 bases line up with TRBD2. The ends lost 2 bases at V and 3 bases at J; junction bases unmatched: 2. This CDR3 is 15 amino acids long. Germline V lookup: CDR1 MNHNY, CDR2 SVGAGI (reference sequence). CDR3 in DNA: TGTGCCAGCAGTTACGTAGCGGGGGTCTACAATGAGCAGTTCTTC. Translating gives CASSYVAGVYNEQFF.

CDR3 coding DNA: TGTGCCAGCAGCTTAGGTCTAGCGGTACTCACAGATACGCAGTATTTT. Amino acid sequence: CASSLGLAVLTDTQYF. The chain links TRBV11-2 to TRBJ2-3, with 7 bases matching TRBD2. In germline, CDR1 is SGHAT, CDR2 FQNNGV. This CDR3 is built from 16 residues. The ends lost 1 base at V and 2 bases at J; junction bases unmatched: 6.

The chain couples TRBV2 to TRBJ2-4; perhaps TRBD1 as D (6 bases). CDR3 length: 14 residues. The germline V gene has CDR1 SNHLY and CDR2 FYNNEI. The V end was cut by 3 bases, the J end by 6 bases, with 12 bases between. The CDR3 sequence is CASSDRTGLNIQYF. DNA of the CDR3: TGTGCCAGCAGTGACCGAACAGGGTTAAACATTCAGTACTTC. Using reference TRBV2 and TRBJ2-4 for the parts outside the CDR3, the full variable domain is EPEVTQTPSHQVTQMGQEVILRCVPISNHLYFYWYRQILGQKVEFLVSFYNNEISEKSEIFDDQFSVERPDGSNFTLKIRSTKLEDSAMYFCASSDRTGLNIQYFGAGTRLSVL.

This clone was counted a few times. The gene calls are TRBV30 and TRBJ1-1; D is ambiguous. Germline V gives CDR1 GTSNPN, CDR2 SVGIG (reference sequence). This CDR3 spans 11 amino acids. Trimming took off 3 bases at V and 2 bases at J, with 4 bases between the two ends. The CDR3 is CAWSRNTEAFF. DNA for the CDR3: TGTGCCTGGAGCCGAAACACTGAAGCTTTCTTT.

J is TRBJ1-1 and V is TRBV7-3, with 9 bases identical to TRBD1. This CDR3 comprises 13 residues. CDR1 is SGHTA, CDR2 FQGTGA, per germline. The junction had 4 bases not matched to a gene; V was cut back by 5 bases and J by 6 bases. The CDR3: CASSLRQGAEAFF. The CDR3 nucleotides read TGTGCCAGCAGCCTTAGACAGGGGGCTGAAGCTTTCTTT.

The chain carries TRBV4-1 and TRBJ2-2, with 9 bases identical to TRBD1. Germline CDR1 reads MGHRA; CDR2 reads YSYEKL. The V gene end was trimmed by 3 bases and the J gene end by 5 bases; junction bases not matched to a gene: 4. The CDR3 contains 15 residues. CDR3 in DNA: TGCGCCAGCAGCCAGGGGACAGGGTCAACCGGGGAGCTGTTTTTT. This translates into CASSQGTGSTGELFF.

CDR3 nucleotides: TGCGCCAGCAGCCAAGCCCCGCAGGGGGATCAGCCCCAGCATTTT. It encodes CASSQAPQGDQPQHF. The chain combines TRBV4-1 with TRBJ1-5, with TRBD1 matching over 7 bases. The V segment lost 1 base and the J segment 5 bases; nucleotides outside the gene matches: 5. Germline V gene sequence: CDR1 MGHRA, CDR2 YSYEKL. There are 15 residues in the CDR3.

The rearrangement uses TRBV5-4 and TRBJ2-3; TRBD2 agrees at 10 bases. J lost 3 bases, V lost 4 bases, and 14 bases had no gene match. The CDR3 is 18 residues long. In germline, CDR1 is SGHNT, CDR2 YYREEE (reference sequence). The CDR3 DNA follows: TGTGCCAGCAGCCCGGCCCGGCTAGCGGGAGAGGGTACAGATACGCAGTATTTT. It is translated as CASSPARLAGEGTDTQYF.

The chain combines TRBV6-1 with TRBJ2-5; tentatively, D is TRBD2 (5 bases). The CDR3 sequence is 16 residues long. Trimming stripped 4 bases from V and 5 bases from J, with 20 bases between. Germline CDR1 reads MNHNS; CDR2 reads SASEGT. The CDR3 is CASSAEGTWFWETQYF. CDR3 nucleotide sequence: TGTGCCAGCAGTGCAGAGGGAACCTGGTTTTGGGAGACCCAGTACTTC.